This is a list of T cell receptor beta chains from one sample in a study of blood T cell repertoires in COVID-19. Sequenced by immunoSEQ multiplex PCR; TCRdb stores in-frame clones only, minus some. This sample has some 38,000 clones, with approximately 90% found just once. Sequencing was performed on peripheral blood. These TCRs come from a man aged 50 or older with active COVID-19. Both conserved end residues are part of each CDR3. The D gene is left open where the match is weak. Expanded clones are given a class, and other clones once, few, many or no size at all.

D: TRBD1; J: TRBJ2-3; V: TRBV5-1; size: NA; CDR3: CASSEQGAGSTDTQYF; DNA: TGCGCCAGCAGCGAGCAGGGGGCTGGAAGCACAGATACGCAGTATTTT
D: TRBD1; J: TRBJ2-3; V: TRBV4-3; size: once; CDR3: CASSQDLWGTGNTDTQYF; DNA: TGCGCCAGCAGCCAAGATCTGTGGGGGACAGGTAACACAGATACGCAGTATTTT
D: NA; J: TRBJ2-2; V: TRBV2; size: NA; CDR3: CASTDRRGYTGELFF; DNA: TGTGCCAGCACTGACCGGAGAGGGTACACCGGGGAGCTGTTTTTT
D: NA; J: TRBJ2-2; V: TRBV5-6; size: NA; CDR3: CASSLYQGFGTGELFF; DNA: TGTGCCAGCAGCTTGTATCAGGGATTTGGCACCGGGGAGCTGTTTTTT
D: NA; J: TRBJ1-1; V: TRBV6-5; size: NA; CDR3: CASSTRGGTEAFF; DNA: TGTGCCAGCAGCACTAGAGGGGGCACTGAAGCTTTCTTT
D: TRBD1; J: TRBJ2-1; V: TRBV4-3; size: NA; CDR3: CASSQGAQGAPYNEQFF; DNA: TGCGCCAGCAGCCAAGGGGCCCAGGGGGCGCCTTACAATGAGCAGTTCTTC
D: TRBD1; J: TRBJ1-1; V: TRBV12-3/TRBV12-4; size: NA; CDR3: CATRGGGDTEAFF; DNA: TGTGCCACCAGGGGGGGTGGGGACACTGAAGCTTTCTTT
D: NA; J: TRBJ2-6; V: TRBV4-1; size: NA; CDR3: CASRSSSGANVLTF; DNA: TGCGCCAGCCGCTCGAGCTCTGGGGCCAACGTCCTGACTTTC
D: TRBD1; J: TRBJ1-1; V: TRBV10-3; size: NA; CDR3: CATRGQGRNTEAFF; DNA: TGTGCCACCAGGGGGCAGGGGAGGAACACTGAAGCTTTCTTT
D: NA; J: TRBJ2-1; V: TRBV6-6; size: NA; CDR3: CASSYSRVYNEQFF; DNA: TGTGCCAGCAGTTATTCCCGGGTCTACAATGAGCAGTTCTTC
D: TRBD1; J: TRBJ1-3; V: TRBV6-6; size: NA; CDR3: CASSRDSSGNTIYF; DNA: TGTGCCAGCAGTCGGGACAGCTCTGGAAACACCATATATTTT
D: TRBD2; J: TRBJ2-1; V: TRBV5-5; size: NA; CDR3: CASSPVAGSYNEQFF; DNA: TGTGCCAGCAGCCCAGTAGCGGGGTCATACAATGAGCAGTTCTTC
D: NA; J: TRBJ1-4; V: TRBV7-2; size: NA; CDR3: CASSFQGGEKLFF; DNA: TGTGCCAGCAGCTTCCAGGGTGGCGAAAAACTGTTTTTT
D: TRBD1; J: TRBJ2-3; V: TRBV19; size: NA; CDR3: CASSIPGQGNTQYF; DNA: TGTGCCAGTAGTATCCCCGGACAGGGAAATACGCAGTATTTT